The 20 T cell receptor beta chains below were found in one sample sequenced in a study of blood T cell repertoires in COVID-19. The assay was immunoSEQ multiplex PCR, and TCRdb's table has in-frame clones only and misses some. The top ten hold approximately 5% of the sample, which has some 62,000 clones, 88% seen once. The sequenced material came from peripheral blood. Source of these receptors: a human donor in a cohort sampled during active COVID-19.

The chain couples TRBV2 to TRBJ2-1; 8 positions agree with TRBD1. This CDR3 contains 13 residues. V lost 6 bases, J lost 7 bases, and 5 bases stayed unmatched. Per germline, CDR1 SNHLY and CDR2 FYNNEI. The chain's CDR3 is CASSSGQVNEQFF. In nucleotides, the CDR3 is TGTGCCAGCAGCTCGGGACAGGTTAATGAGCAGTTCTTC.

V and J are TRBV30 and TRBJ2-7, with 7 bases aligning to TRBD2. The germline gives CDR1 GTSNPN, CDR2 SVGIG (reference sequence). This CDR3 region has 14 residues. V lost 5 bases, J lost 1 base, and 8 bases stayed unmatched. CDR3 coding DNA: TGTGCCTGGGCTGCGCAGCGGGGTTCCTACGAGCAGTACTTC. It specifies CAWAAQRGSYEQYF.

J is TRBJ2-3 and V is TRBV28; 7 nucleotides agree with TRBD2. The germline V gene encodes CDR1 MDHEN and CDR2 SYDVKM. Germline trimming cut 10 bases from V and 4 bases from J; bases unmatched to any gene: 14. This CDR3 spans 15 amino acids. CDR3 in DNA: TGTGCCATCGCACAGGCGGGGAGGGGCCCAGATACGCAGTATTTT. Its protein is CAIAQAGRGPDTQYF.

This clone appeared a few times. The J gene is TRBJ2-1, the V gene TRBV27; 12 bases map to TRBD2. The CDR3 runs 16 residues. Germline lookup yields CDR1 MNHEY and CDR2 SMNVEV (reference sequence). With 2 bases clipped from V and 10 bases from J, the junction kept 9 bases outside the gene matches. CDR3 loop: CASSLIGTSGWREQFF. CDR3 sequence (DNA): TGTGCCAGCAGTTTAATAGGGACTAGCGGGTGGAGAGAGCAGTTCTTC.

The chain combines TRBV24-1 with TRBJ1-2; D uncertain. From germline, CDR1 is KGHDR and CDR2 SFDVKD. This CDR3 region has 13 residues. V shed 5 bases and J shed 3 bases, with 9 bases lying between them. DNA for the CDR3: TGTGCCACCAGTGCTTACCGCGACTATGGCTACACCTTC. Translating gives CATSAYRDYGYTF.

J is TRBJ2-7 and V is TRBV7-6, with TRBD1 identical over 9 bases. The CDR3 consists of 15 residues. CDR1 SGHVS and CDR2 FNYEAQ come from the germline V gene. V shed 5 bases, J shed 3 bases, and the junction held 8 bases outside the gene matches. The CDR3 sequence is CASSPRTGVDYEQYF. For the CDR3, the DNA is TGTGCCAGCAGCCCCCGGACAGGGGTGGACTACGAGCAGTACTTC. The full variable domain, rest sourced from reference TRBV7-6 and TRBJ2-7, is GAGVSQSPRYKVTKRGQDVALRCDPISGHVSLYWYRQALGQGPEFLTYFNYEAQQDKSGLPNDRFSAERPEGSISTLTIQRTEQRDSAMYRCASSPRTGVDYEQYFGPGTRLTVT.

The rearrangement joins TRBV4-1 to TRBJ2-7, with 7 bases matching TRBD2. CDR1 MGHRA and CDR2 YSYEKL come from the germline V gene. The CDR3 is 16 amino acids. V shed 0 bases and J 0 bases; nucleotides not matched to a gene: 5. The CDR3 is CASSQEGGVSSYEQYF. CDR3 DNA sequence: TGCGCCAGCAGCCAAGAGGGAGGGGTGAGCTCCTACGAGCAGTACTTC.

The chain carries TRBV18 and TRBJ1-3, with a possible D match to TRBD1 (5 bases). V shed 4 bases and J shed 0 bases, with 16 bases lying between them. The CDR3 contains 17 residues. CDR1 and CDR2 (germline): KGHSH, LQKENI. CDR3 sequence reads: CASSQTGRSGSGNTIYF. Written as DNA, the CDR3 is TGTGCCAGCTCACAAACAGGCCGCTCCGGCTCTGGAAACACCATATATTTT.

V gene TRBV19 combines with J gene TRBJ2-1, with 10 bases aligning to TRBD2. This CDR3 is 17 amino acids long. Per the germline V gene, CDR1 is LNHDA and CDR2 is SQIVND (reference sequence). Trimming at V came to 1 base and at J to 0 bases, leaving 3 bases not matched to a gene. The CDR3 region has the DNA TGTGCCAGTAGTATAGTACCTAGCGGGAGCTCCTACAATGAGCAGTTCTTC. Translating it yields CASSIVPSGSSYNEQFF.

The chain uses TRBV7-9 and TRBJ1-2; 7 bases agree with TRBD1. J was trimmed by 4 bases and V by 1 base; bases with no gene match: 6. Germline assignment: CDR1 SEHNR and CDR2 FQNEAQ (reference sequence). The CDR3 length is 15 residues. Here the CDR3 reads CASSLGTTGAYGYTF. As DNA, the CDR3 is TGTGCCAGCAGCTTAGGGACAACAGGGGCCTATGGCTACACCTTC.

This clone was observed once. The chain has TRBV11-2 and TRBJ2-1; 9 nucleotides match TRBD2. With V trimmed by 0 bases and J by 6 bases, 6 bases remained unmatched. The germline CDR1 and CDR2 sequences are SGHAT and FQNNGV. The CDR3 totals 16 residues. CDR3 in DNA: TGTGCCAGCAGCTTAGATCTTATTAGCGGGAGCAATGAGCAGTTCTTC. Translating gives CASSLDLISGSNEQFF.

The chain is built from TRBV6-5 and TRBJ1-4; D is perhaps TRBD1 (5 bases). Germline loops: CDR1 MNHEY, CDR2 SVGAGI. Trimming removed 2 bases from V and 6 bases from J, with 13 bases in between. This CDR3 contains 15 residues. The CDR3 is CASSYGGGGYEKLFF. In DNA, the CDR3 is TGTGCCAGCAGTTACGGTGGGGGAGGGTATGAAAAACTGTTTTTT.

The chain is built from TRBV7-2 and TRBJ2-7, with D possibly being TRBD1 (5 bases). V was cut by 3 bases and J by 3 bases, with 15 bases left in between. The CDR3 spans 15 residues. Germline assignment: CDR1 SGHTA and CDR2 FQGNSA. In nucleotides, the CDR3 is TGTGCCAGCAGCTTGGTCACAGGCCTTTTCTACGAGCAGTACTTC. Its translation: CASSLVTGLFYEQYF.

This chain joins TRBV5-1 and TRBJ2-1; TRBD2 aligns across 9 bases. The ends lost 1 base at V and 8 bases at J; junction bases unmatched: 7. This CDR3 is 15 amino acids long. Germline CDR1 and CDR2: SGHRS and YFSETQ. CDR3 nucleotide sequence: TGCGCCAGCAGCTTGTGGGCTAGCGGGAAGGATGAGCAGTTCTTC. It codes for CASSLWASGKDEQFF. The full variable domain, in which reference TRBV5-1 and TRBJ2-1 provide the parts outside the CDR3, is KAGVTQTPRYLIKTRGQQVTLSCSPISGHRSVSWYQQTPGQGLQFLFEYFSETQRNKGNFPGRFSGRQFSNSRSEMNVSTLELGDSALYLCASSLWASGKDEQFFGPGTRLTVL.

V gene TRBV13 combines with J gene TRBJ2-1, with 8 bases fitting TRBD1. The CDR3 is 15 amino acids. The germline V gene encodes CDR1 PRHDT and CDR2 FYEKMQ (reference sequence). J lost 7 bases, V lost 2 bases, and 7 bases had no gene match. The CDR3, as DNA: TGTGCCAGCAGCTTATTGTCAGGGGACAGGAATGAGCAGTTCTTC. It translates to CASSLLSGDRNEQFF.

This clone was observed once. This chain connects TRBV29-1 to TRBJ1-2; 10 bases match TRBD1. J gave up 13 bases and V 7 bases, and 9 bases lay outside the gene matches. In germline, CDR1 is SQVTM, CDR2 ANQGSEA. This CDR3 has 11 amino acids. Here the CDR3 DNA reads TGCAGCGGCCGGGACAGGGGCCCCACCACCTTC. It encodes CSGRDRGPTTF.

This clone was detected only once. This rearrangement joins TRBV11-2 to TRBJ1-1; 7 bases match TRBD1. This CDR3 spans 14 amino acids. With 6 bases clipped from V and 4 bases from J, the junction kept 8 bases outside the gene matches. Germline V gene lookup returns CDR1 SGHAT and CDR2 FQNNGV. The DNA of the CDR3 is TGTGCCAGCAGTCGTCGCCAGGGGGGCACTGAAGCTTTCTTT. This translates into CASSRRQGGTEAFF. Combining the CDR3 with reference TRBV11-2 and TRBJ1-1 gives the whole variable domain EAGVAQSPRYKIIEKRQSVAFWCNPISGHATLYWYQQILGQGPKLLIQFQNNGVVDDSQLPKDRFSAERLKGVDSTLKIQPAKLEDSAVYLCASSRRQGGTEAFFGQGTRLTVV.

The chain links TRBV7-9 to TRBJ1-5; possible D gene TRBD1, 6 bases. There are 16 residues in the CDR3. Germline loops: CDR1 SEHNR, CDR2 FQNEAQ (reference sequence). Trimming left V 0 bases short and J 4 bases short, with 13 bases between. The chain's CDR3 is CASSLAHGTQNQPQHF. CDR3 coding DNA: TGTGCCAGCAGCTTAGCGCATGGGACACAGAATCAGCCCCAGCATTTT.

The chain is built from TRBV18 and TRBJ2-2; 7 bases fit TRBD2. Looked up from germline, CDR1 is KGHSH and CDR2 is LQKENI. V was pared by 3 bases and J by 5 bases, with 6 bases of the junction left unmatched. This CDR3 is built from 15 residues. The CDR3 protein is CASSPLRLATGELFF. The CDR3 nucleotides are TGTGCCAGCTCACCCCTTCGACTAGCTACCGGGGAGCTGTTTTTT.

The chain carries TRBV28 and TRBJ1-1; the match to TRBD1 covers 7 bases. CDR1 MDHEN and CDR2 SYDVKM come from the germline V gene. CDR3 length: 12 residues. The J segment lost 7 bases and the V segment lost 6 bases, leaving 5 bases of the junction unmatched. The CDR3 nucleotides are TGTGCCAGCAGCACAGGGGCCGGTGAAGCTTTCTTT. Encoded protein: CASSTGAGEAFF.